These 18 T cell receptor beta chains share one sample of origin, sequenced in a study of beta chain features in type 1 diabetes. Study results and limitations: People with Type 1 diabetes carried modestly yet significantly shorter TCRB CDR3s in all four CD4+ subsets.

No cognate antigen is known for these TCRs. The isolated RNA, all of it, was reverse transcribed, so expressed TCRB transcripts were what got sequenced. The repertoire was sequenced with immunoSEQ multiplex PCR; TCRdb's copy has only in-frame clones and lacks some. The sample consists of 300,000 to 400,000 clones, around 9.7% of them appearing once. Source material: central memory CD4+ T cells from blood. The receptors originated from a man younger than 45 with type 1 diabetes.

At least ten counts were recorded for this clone. This chain links TRBV19 with TRBJ2-7, with TRBD1 matching 11 bases. The CDR3 contains 13 residues. CDR1 and CDR2 from the germline V gene are LNHDA and SQIVND (reference sequence). V lost 7 bases, J lost 4 bases, and 3 bases stayed unmatched. The CDR3 DNA reads as TGTGCCAGTAAAGGACAGGGGGCTTACGAGCAGTACTTC. The encoded protein is CASKGQGAYEQYF.

This clone was counted between two and nine times. The chain carries TRBV7-2 and TRBJ2-3, with D hard to call. CDR1 is SGHTA and CDR2 is FQGNSA in the germline V gene. This CDR3 contains 12 residues. V gave up 7 bases and J gave up 2 bases, with 7 bases separating them. The CDR3 sequence is CASTGYTDTQYF. DNA for the CDR3: TGTGCCAGCACTGGTTACACAGATACGCAGTATTTT.

This clone has just a few counts. The gene calls are TRBV7-9 and TRBJ1-1; D is ambiguous. The V and J ends lost 5 bases and 8 bases respectively, with 15 bases between them. The CDR3 contains 13 residues. Germline lookup yields CDR1 SEHNR and CDR2 FQNEAQ (reference sequence). CDR3 DNA: TGTGCCAGCAGCGCCCTAGTAGGCGGAGAAGCTTTCTTT. This gives the protein CASSALVGGEAFF. Looking up the rest from reference TRBV7-9 and TRBJ1-1 gives the full variable domain: DTGVSQNPRHKITKRGQNVTFRCDPISEHNRLYWYRQTLGQGPEFLTYFQNEAQLEKSRLLSDRFSAERPKGSFSTLEIQRTEQGDSAMYLCASSALVGGEAFFGQGTRLTVV.

The chain uses TRBV5-1 and TRBJ2-1; D is uncertain. V was shortened by 4 bases and J by 2 bases, with 13 bases between the two germline ends. The germline gives CDR1 SGHRS, CDR2 YFSETQ. This CDR3 region has 15 residues. CDR3 bases: TGCGCCAGCAGCCATTCCAAGACGACCTACAATGAGCAGTTCTTC. This gives the protein CASSHSKTTYNEQFF.

This clone was counted a few times. The V and J genes are TRBV5-6 and TRBJ1-1; 8 nucleotides match TRBD1. From germline, CDR1 is SGHDT and CDR2 YYEEEE. This CDR3 comprises 13 residues. Trimming at V came to 4 bases and at J to 4 bases, leaving 3 bases not matched to a gene. This CDR3 is CASSMTGVTEAFF. The CDR3, as DNA: TGTGCCAGCAGCATGACAGGGGTCACTGAAGCTTTCTTT.

This clone was detected many times. This chain uses TRBV5-1 with TRBJ2-3; a weak D match, TRBD1 (5 bases). V lost 0 bases, J lost 5 bases, and 16 bases lay in between. Germline V gene sequence: CDR1 SGHRS, CDR2 YFSETQ. The CDR3 spans 16 residues. For the CDR3, the DNA is TGCGCCAGCAGCTTGGGATCCAGGGTCTCAGGAGATACGCAGTATTTT. Amino acid sequence: CASSLGSRVSGDTQYF.

This chain links TRBV11-2 with TRBJ1-1; no clear D. Trimming stripped 7 bases from V and 2 bases from J, with 2 bases between. The CDR3 has 10 residues. Germline-derived CDR1 and CDR2 are SGHAT and FQNNGV. CDR3 coding DNA: TGTGCCAGCACAAACACTGAAGCTTTCTTT. Translation: CASTNTEAFF.

This clone showed up just a few times. The chain has TRBV6-5 and TRBJ1-2, with D possibly TRBD1 on 5 matching bases. Trimming removed 1 base at V and 2 bases at J, with 11 bases between. The CDR3 loop spans 15 amino acids. Germline values: CDR1 MNHEY, CDR2 SVGAGI. This CDR3 reads CASSYWQGGNYGYTF. For the CDR3, the DNA is TGTGCCAGCAGTTACTGGCAGGGAGGAAACTATGGCTACACCTTC.

This rearrangement joins TRBV10-1 to TRBJ2-2; no clear D. CDR1 is WNHNN and CDR2 is SYGVQD in the germline V gene (reference sequence). This CDR3 is 15 amino acids long. Trimming took off 0 bases at V and 5 bases at J, with 10 bases between the two ends. Written as DNA, the CDR3 is TGCGCCAGCAGTGAGTCAAAAGGAATAACCGGGGAGCTGTTTTTT. Protein product: CASSESKGITGELFF.

The table lists this clone with many counts. The CDR3 carries no conserved terminal phenylalanine or tryptophan, so it likely arises from a read error. It is unclear where the CDR3 begins or ends on the DNA, so no DNA is shown, and the CDR3 is as TCRdb lists it. This chain connects TRBV25-1 to TRBJ2-7; the table names TRBD1, a call not compared with the DNA. The CDR3 has 15 residues if both end residues are counted. The germline CDR1 and CDR2 sequences are MGHDK and SYGVNS. The chain's CDR3 is CASSEWKGAKSTSST.

The J gene is TRBJ2-2, the V gene TRBV4-2; TRBD1 matches at 8 bases. Germline values: CDR1 LGHNA, CDR2 YNFKEQ. The CDR3 loop spans 17 amino acids. The V and J ends lost 1 base and 5 bases, in that order; junction bases with no gene match: 9. In DNA form, the CDR3 reads TGTGCCAGCAGCCAAGCTTCTGGACAGGGTAGTACCGGGGAGCTGTTTTTT. Protein product: CASSQASGQGSTGELFF.

The chain employs TRBV5-6 and TRBJ1-6; no definite D call. CDR1 and CDR2 (germline): SGHDT, YYEEEE. Between the trimmed V and J ends, which lost 4 bases and 9 bases, there was a span of 11 bases. CDR3 length: 13 residues. The CDR3 nucleotides are TGTGCCAGCAGCCCCGAACGGGGTTCACCCCTCCACTTT. This encodes CASSPERGSPLHF. Full variable domain (remainder filled in from reference TRBV5-6 and TRBJ1-6): DAGVTQSPTHLIKTRGQQVTLRCSPKSGHDTVSWYQQALGQGPQFIFQYYEEEERQRGNFPDRFSGHQFPNYSSELNVNALLLGDSALYLCASSPERGSPLHFGNGTRLTVT.

The chain has TRBV12-5 and TRBJ1-2; unclear D gene. V gave up 4 bases and J gave up 8 bases, with 17 bases separating them. CDR1 is LGHNT and CDR2 is FRNRAP in the germline V gene. The CDR3 loop spans 14 amino acids. Here the CDR3 reads CASGSAKGHRGYTF. The DNA of the CDR3 is TGTGCTAGTGGTTCCGCCAAAGGGCATCGGGGCTACACCTTC.

This sequence joins TRBV5-4 and TRBJ2-3, with 14 bases that match TRBD2. The V gene end was trimmed by 8 bases and the J gene end by 4 bases; junction bases not matched to a gene: 3. CDR1 is SGHNT, CDR2 YYREEE, per germline (reference sequence). The CDR3 has 14 residues. The CDR3 DNA is TGTGCCAGTGGGACTAGCGGGGGCTCAGATACGCAGTATTTT. This codes for CASGTSGGSDTQYF.

This clone was detected only a few times. This chain connects TRBV28 to TRBJ2-5; 13 nucleotides agree with TRBD2. With 10 bases clipped from V and 5 bases from J, the junction kept 13 bases outside the gene matches. The CDR3 is made up of 16 amino acids. Germline-derived CDR1 and CDR2 are MDHEN and SYDVKM. Here the CDR3 DNA reads TGTGCCACTAAAAAGGGGGGACTAGCGGGGCAGGAGACCCAGTACTTC. Amino acid sequence: CATKKGGLAGQETQYF.

CDR3 region: CASRGQRGGQETQYF. The CDR3, as DNA: TGTGCCAGCAGGGGCCAGCGGGGGGGCCAAGAGACCCAGTACTTC. V and J are TRBV6-7 and TRBJ2-5, with TRBD2 matching over 10 bases. TRBV6-7 is an open reading frame, and its role is uncertain. The CDR3 has 15 amino acids. With V trimmed by 6 bases and J by 1 base, 5 bases remained unmatched.

This clone was counted between two and nine times. V gene TRBV5-1 combines with J gene TRBJ2-7; D not resolved. Germline CDR1 is SGHRS and CDR2 is YFSETQ. With 4 bases removed from V and 3 bases from J, the gap between germline ends came to 14 bases. The CDR3 consists of 14 residues. The CDR3 reads CASSPQAASYEQYF. CDR3 sequence (DNA): TGCGCCAGCAGCCCCCAGGCGGCCAGCTACGAGCAGTACTTC.

V and J are TRBV29-1 and TRBJ2-3; D remains ambiguous. Germline CDR1 and CDR2: SQVTM and ANQGSEA. The CDR3 consists of 13 residues. V dropped 7 bases and J dropped 2 bases, with 13 bases sitting between them. The CDR3 is CSALPQVTDTQYF. The DNA of the CDR3 is TGCAGCGCGCTCCCCCAGGTCACAGATACGCAGTATTTT.